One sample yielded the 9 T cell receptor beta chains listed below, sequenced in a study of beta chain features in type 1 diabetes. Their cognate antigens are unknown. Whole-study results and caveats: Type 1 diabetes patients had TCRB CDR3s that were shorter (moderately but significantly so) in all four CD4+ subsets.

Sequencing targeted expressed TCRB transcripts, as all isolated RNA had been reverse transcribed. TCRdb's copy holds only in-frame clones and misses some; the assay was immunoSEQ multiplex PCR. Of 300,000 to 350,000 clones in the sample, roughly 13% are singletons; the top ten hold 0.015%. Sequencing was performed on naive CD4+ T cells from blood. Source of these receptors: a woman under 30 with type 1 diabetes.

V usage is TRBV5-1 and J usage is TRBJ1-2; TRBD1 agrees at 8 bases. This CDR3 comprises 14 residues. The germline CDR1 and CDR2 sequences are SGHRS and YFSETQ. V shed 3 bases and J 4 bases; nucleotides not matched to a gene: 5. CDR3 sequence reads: CASSSQGGGYGYTF. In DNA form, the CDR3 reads TGCGCCAGCAGCTCACAGGGGGGAGGCTATGGCTACACCTTC. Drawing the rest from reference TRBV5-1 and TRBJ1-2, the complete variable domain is KAGVTQTPRYLIKTRGQQVTLSCSPISGHRSVSWYQQTPGQGLQFLFEYFSETQRNKGNFPGRFSGRQFSNSRSEMNVSTLELGDSALYLCASSSQGGGYGYTFGSGTRLTVV.

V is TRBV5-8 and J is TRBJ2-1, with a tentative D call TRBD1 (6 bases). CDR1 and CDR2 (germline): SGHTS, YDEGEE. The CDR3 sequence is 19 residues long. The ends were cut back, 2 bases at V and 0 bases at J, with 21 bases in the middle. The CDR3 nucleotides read TGTGCCAGCAGCTTAAGCCAGGGGACGTTTGGGAGCTCCTACAATGAGCAGTTCTTC. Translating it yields CASSLSQGTFGSSYNEQFF. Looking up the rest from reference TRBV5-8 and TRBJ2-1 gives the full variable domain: EAGVTQSPTHLIKTRGQQATLRCSPISGHTSVYWYQQALGLGLQFLLWYDEGEERNRGNFPPRFSGRQFPNYSSELNVNALELEDSALYLCASSLSQGTFGSSYNEQFFGPGTRLTVL.

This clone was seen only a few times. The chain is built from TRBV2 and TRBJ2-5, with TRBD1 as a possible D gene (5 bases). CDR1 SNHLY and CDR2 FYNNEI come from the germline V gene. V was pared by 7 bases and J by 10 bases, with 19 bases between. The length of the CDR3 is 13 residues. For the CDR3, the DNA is TGTGCCAGCACCACTGGTAGGGGCTGGGTCCAGTACTTC. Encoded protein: CASTTGRGWVQYF. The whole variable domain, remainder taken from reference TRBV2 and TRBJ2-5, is EPEVTQTPSHQVTQMGQEVILRCVPISNHLYFYWYRQILGQKVEFLVSFYNNEISEKSEIFDDQFSVERPDGSNFTLKIRSTKLEDSAMYFCASTTGRGWVQYFGPGTRLLVL.

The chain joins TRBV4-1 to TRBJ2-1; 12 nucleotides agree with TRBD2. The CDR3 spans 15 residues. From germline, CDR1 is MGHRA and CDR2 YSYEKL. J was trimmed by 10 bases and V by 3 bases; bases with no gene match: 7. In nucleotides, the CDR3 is TGCGCCAGCAGCCAGGCTCGGACTAGCGGGGACGAGCAGTTCTTC. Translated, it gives CASSQARTSGDEQFF.

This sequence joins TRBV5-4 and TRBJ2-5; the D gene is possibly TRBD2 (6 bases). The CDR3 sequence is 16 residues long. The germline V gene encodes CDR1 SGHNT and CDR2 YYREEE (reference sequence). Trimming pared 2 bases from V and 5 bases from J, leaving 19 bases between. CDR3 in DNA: TGTGCCAGCAGCTTCGCTCGGGTAGTAGGGAGGGAGACCCAGTACTTC. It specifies CASSFARVVGRETQYF.

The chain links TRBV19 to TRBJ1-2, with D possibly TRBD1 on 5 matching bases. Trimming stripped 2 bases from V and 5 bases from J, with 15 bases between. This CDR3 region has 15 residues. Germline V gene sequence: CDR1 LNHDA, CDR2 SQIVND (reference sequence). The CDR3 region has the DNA TGTGCCAGTAGTATAAGCCAACCGGGGGGATATGGCTACACCTTC. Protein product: CASSISQPGGYGYTF.

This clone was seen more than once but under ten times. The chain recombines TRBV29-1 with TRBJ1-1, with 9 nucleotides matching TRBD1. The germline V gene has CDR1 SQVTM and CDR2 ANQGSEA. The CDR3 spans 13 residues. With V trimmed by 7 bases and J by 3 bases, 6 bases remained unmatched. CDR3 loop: CSAVGQGDTEAFF. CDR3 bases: TGCAGCGCAGTGGGACAGGGAGACACTGAAGCTTTCTTT.

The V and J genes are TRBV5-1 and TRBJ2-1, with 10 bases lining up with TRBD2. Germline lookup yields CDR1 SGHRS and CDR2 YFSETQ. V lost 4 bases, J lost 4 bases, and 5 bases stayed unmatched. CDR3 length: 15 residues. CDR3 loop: CASSRTSGVYNEQFF. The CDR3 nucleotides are TGCGCCAGCAGCCGAACTAGCGGGGTTTACAATGAGCAGTTCTTC.

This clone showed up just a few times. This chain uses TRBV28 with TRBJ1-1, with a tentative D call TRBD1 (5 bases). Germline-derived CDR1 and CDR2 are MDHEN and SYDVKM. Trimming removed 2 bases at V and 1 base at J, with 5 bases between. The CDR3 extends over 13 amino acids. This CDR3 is CASSLQGNTEAFF. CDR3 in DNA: TGTGCCAGCAGTTTACAGGGGAACACTGAAGCTTTCTTT.